The entry below describes one T cell receptor beta chain. Looked up from germline, CDR1 is MDHEN and CDR2 is SYDVKM. Trimming cost V 5 bases and J 2 bases, with 12 bases left between them. CDR3 size: 14 residues. As originally analysed: Amplifying reference gene primers gave estimates of nucleated cell counts. Profiled with immunoSEQ multiplex PCR; TCRdb holds only in-frame clones, not every one. V and J calls and clone size are copied from that table; D and trimming were computed from the DNA. The sample consists of 75,000 to 95,000 clones, approximately 90% of them appearing once. The data were taken from a study of blood T cell repertoires in COVID-19. Study background: Italy, Spain and the United States were the sources of the convalescent and acute COVID-19 samples. Sample material is recorded as cDNA or gDNA derived from T cells, B-cell-depleted T cells, or PBMCs.

The sample comprised peripheral blood. This sequence was found in a man aged 50-59 years with active COVID-19. This chain uses TRBV28 with TRBJ1-2; D call uncertain. The CDR3 sequence: CASSVTTGNYGYTF. CDR3 nucleotide sequence: TGTGCCAGCAGTGTAACGACTGGCAACTATGGCTACACCTTC.